This T cell receptor beta chain was sequenced for a study of blood T cell repertoires in COVID-19. Only one count was recorded for this clone. The table came from immunoSEQ multiplex PCR; TCRdb's copy has only in-frame clones and leaves some out. The table has about 130,000 clones, more than 75% seen once. Germline assignment: CDR1 SGHDT and CDR2 YYEEEE. Germline trimming cut 4 bases from V and 7 bases from J; bases unmatched to any gene: 15. The CDR3 runs 17 residues. Sequencing was performed on peripheral blood. The sequence was collected from a man aged 45 to 65 with active COVID-19. The genes are TRBV5-6 and TRBJ2-2; 8 nucleotides align to TRBD1. CDR3 in amino acids: CASSDTQQGAYSGELFF. CDR3 bases: TGTGCCAGCAGCGATACCCAGCAGGGGGCCTACAGCGGGGAGCTGTTTTTT.